Listed below are T cell receptor beta chains from one sample, sequenced in a study of T cell responses to AZD1222 COVID-19 vaccine. Repertoires were generated with immunoSEQ multiplex PCR, while TCRdb's copy carries only in-frame clones and drops some. This sample has roughly 120,000 clones, with about 90% found just once. The specimen comprised peripheral blood, sampled on day 0 of AZD1222 vaccination. All receptors derive from an adult in good health. Both conserved end residues are part of each CDR3. D genes are given only for firm matches. Not every row has a clone size; where given, it reads once, few, many or a size class.

abundance: -; d_gene: TRBD2; v_gene: TRBV14; j_gene: TRBJ2-5; CDR3aa: CASSLSGMSPKETQYF; CDR3nt: TGTGCCAGCAGCCTAAGCGGGATGTCCCCGAAAGAGACCCAGTACTTC
abundance: -; d_gene: -; v_gene: TRBV13; j_gene: TRBJ1-2; CDR3aa: CASSFQGPYGYTF; CDR3nt: TGTGCCAGCAGCTTCCAGGGGCCCTACGGCTACACCTTC
abundance: -; d_gene: TRBD1; v_gene: TRBV2; j_gene: TRBJ1-2; CDR3aa: CASRGTGVYGYTF; CDR3nt: TGTGCCAGCAGGGGGACAGGGGTCTATGGCTACACCTTC
abundance: once; d_gene: -; v_gene: TRBV7-6; j_gene: TRBJ1-2; CDR3aa: CASSLEPQGPYGYTF; CDR3nt: TGTGCCAGCAGCTTAGAACCCCAGGGCCCCTATGGCTACACCTTC
abundance: -; d_gene: -; v_gene: TRBV6-4; j_gene: TRBJ1-6; CDR3aa: CASSESTGNVLHF; CDR3nt: TGTGCCAGCAGTGAGTCGACAGGAAACGTCCTCCACTTT
abundance: -; d_gene: TRBD2; v_gene: TRBV3-1/TRBV3-2; j_gene: TRBJ2-3; CDR3aa: CASSQAGHGGRGGPSTDTQYF; CDR3nt: TGTGCCAGCAGCCAAGCCGGTCACGGGGGACGGGGAGGGCCGAGCACAGATACGCAGTATTTT
abundance: -; d_gene: -; v_gene: TRBV6-6; j_gene: TRBJ2-7; CDR3aa: CASIPGVIGEQYF; CDR3nt: TGTGCCAGCATTCCGGGAGTGATAGGCGAGCAGTACTTC
abundance: few; d_gene: -; v_gene: TRBV7-8; j_gene: TRBJ1-2; CDR3aa: CASSRGQNYGYTF; CDR3nt: TGTGCCAGCAGCCGGGGGCAGAACTATGGCTACACCTTC
abundance: -; d_gene: -; v_gene: TRBV4-1; j_gene: TRBJ2-2; CDR3aa: CASSQASGLLTGELFF; CDR3nt: TGCGCCAGCAGCCAAGCCAGCGGGTTACTCACCGGGGAGCTGTTTTTT
abundance: -; d_gene: TRBD1; v_gene: TRBV28; j_gene: TRBJ1-4; CDR3aa: CASSSLTGPLGLGEKLFF; CDR3nt: TGTGCCAGCAGTTCGCTGACAGGGCCCCTTGGGCTTGGGGAAAAACTGTTTTTT
abundance: -; d_gene: TRBD1; v_gene: TRBV9; j_gene: TRBJ2-2; CDR3aa: CASSVRTGGSGELFF; CDR3nt: TGTGCCAGCAGCGTAAGGACAGGGGGTTCCGGGGAGCTGTTTTTT
abundance: -; d_gene: -; v_gene: TRBV5-1; j_gene: TRBJ2-7; CDR3aa: CASSLGGGPKSYEQYF; CDR3nt: TGCGCCAGCAGCTTGGGGGGCGGCCCGAAATCCTACGAGCAGTACTTC
abundance: -; d_gene: -; v_gene: TRBV7-8; j_gene: TRBJ2-1; CDR3aa: CASSWDFNFEQFF; CDR3nt: TGTGCCAGCAGCTGGGACTTTAACTTTGAGCAGTTCTTC
abundance: -; d_gene: TRBD2; v_gene: TRBV3-1/TRBV3-2; j_gene: TRBJ2-7; CDR3aa: CASSQGGTNSYEQYF; CDR3nt: TGTGCCAGCAGCCAAGGGGGGACTAACTCCTACGAGCAGTACTTC
abundance: -; d_gene: TRBD1; v_gene: TRBV28; j_gene: TRBJ1-2; CDR3aa: CASKETGTGSYGYTF; CDR3nt: TGTGCCAGCAAAGAAACCGGGACAGGGTCCTATGGCTACACCTTC
abundance: once; d_gene: -; v_gene: TRBV21-1; j_gene: TRBJ2-5; CDR3aa: CASSVRGGLSTQYF; CDR3nt: TGTGCCAGCAGCGTCCGTGGGGGCTTATCAACCCAGTACTTC
abundance: -; d_gene: -; v_gene: TRBV30; j_gene: TRBJ1-2; CDR3aa: CAWSRGSLTGYTF; CDR3nt: TGTGCCTGGAGTCGCGGCAGCTTAACGGGCTACACCTTC
abundance: once; d_gene: -; v_gene: TRBV2; j_gene: TRBJ2-3; CDR3aa: CASSRRAGTGVVAQYF; CDR3nt: -
abundance: -; d_gene: -; v_gene: TRBV19; j_gene: TRBJ1-2; CDR3aa: CASSKAGQGLAGGYTF; CDR3nt: TGTGCCAGTAGTAAGGCTGGGCAGGGGCTAGCGGGGGGCTACACCTTC
abundance: few; d_gene: -; v_gene: TRBV30; j_gene: TRBJ1-2; CDR3aa: CAWSAGQRSYGYTF; CDR3nt: TGTGCCTGGAGTGCCGGACAGAGGTCGTATGGCTACACCTTC
abundance: once; d_gene: TRBD2; v_gene: TRBV7-9; j_gene: TRBJ2-1; CDR3aa: CASSYASGEYNEQFF; CDR3nt: TGTGCCAGCAGCTACGCTAGCGGAGAATACAATGAGCAGTTCTTC
abundance: -; d_gene: TRBD2; v_gene: TRBV11-1; j_gene: TRBJ2-1; CDR3aa: CASSLNGGSSYNEQFF; CDR3nt: TGTGCCAGCAGCTTAAACGGGGGGAGCTCCTACAATGAGCAGTTCTTC
abundance: -; d_gene: TRBD1; v_gene: TRBV4-1; j_gene: TRBJ2-7; CDR3aa: CASSHPTGSTPEQYF; CDR3nt: TGCGCCAGCAGCCACCCGACAGGGTCGACACCCGAGCAGTACTTC
abundance: -; d_gene: -; v_gene: TRBV4-2; j_gene: TRBJ1-4; CDR3aa: CASSQGAREDEKLFF; CDR3nt: TGTGCCAGCAGCCAAGGGGCCAGGGAGGATGAAAAACTGTTTTTT
abundance: -; d_gene: -; v_gene: TRBV7-2; j_gene: TRBJ2-5; CDR3aa: CASSSQGRLQETQYF; CDR3nt: TGTGCCAGCAGCTCCCAGGGACGGCTCCAAGAGACCCAGTACTTC
abundance: -; d_gene: TRBD2; v_gene: TRBV28; j_gene: TRBJ2-5; CDR3aa: CASSLGGRDPRRETQYF; CDR3nt: TGTGCCAGCAGTTTAGGCGGGAGGGATCCAAGGAGAGAGACCCAGTACTTC
abundance: -; d_gene: -; v_gene: TRBV5-1; j_gene: TRBJ1-6; CDR3aa: CASSLTGFYDSPLHF; CDR3nt: TGCGCCAGCAGCCTCACAGGGTTTTATGATTCACCCCTCCACTTT
abundance: once; d_gene: TRBD1; v_gene: TRBV28; j_gene: TRBJ1-6; CDR3aa: CASSLNPGTGASPLHF; CDR3nt: TGTGCCAGCAGTCTAAACCCCGGGACAGGGGCCTCACCCCTCCACTTT
abundance: once; d_gene: TRBD2; v_gene: TRBV18; j_gene: TRBJ2-7; CDR3aa: CASSPRPSGGRYEQYF; CDR3nt: TGTGCCAGCTCACCACGGCCTAGCGGGGGCCGCTACGAGCAGTACTTC